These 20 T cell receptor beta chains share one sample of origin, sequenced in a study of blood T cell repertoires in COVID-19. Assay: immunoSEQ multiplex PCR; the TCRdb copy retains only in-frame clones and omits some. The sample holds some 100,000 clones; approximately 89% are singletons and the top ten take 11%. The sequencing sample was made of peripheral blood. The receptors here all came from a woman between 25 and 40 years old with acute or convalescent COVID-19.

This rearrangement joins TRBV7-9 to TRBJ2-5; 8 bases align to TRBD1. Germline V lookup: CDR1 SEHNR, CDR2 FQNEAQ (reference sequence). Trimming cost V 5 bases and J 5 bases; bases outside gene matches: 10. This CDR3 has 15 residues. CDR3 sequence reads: CASSPRDRKAETQYF. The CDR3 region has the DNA TGTGCCAGCAGCCCGAGGGACAGGAAGGCGGAGACCCAGTACTTC.

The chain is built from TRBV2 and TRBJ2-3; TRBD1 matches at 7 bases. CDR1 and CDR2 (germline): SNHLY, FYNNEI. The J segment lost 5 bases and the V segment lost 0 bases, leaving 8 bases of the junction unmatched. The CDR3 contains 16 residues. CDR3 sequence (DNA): TGTGCCAGCAGTGAAGCGGATAGGGGGCATGGAGATACGCAGTATTTT. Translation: CASSEADRGHGDTQYF.

Here the CDR3 reads CASTRDSYYGYTF. Written as DNA, the CDR3 is TGTGCCAGTACCCGGGACAGCTACTATGGCTACACCTTC. This chain connects TRBV19 to TRBJ1-2; 7 positions agree with TRBD1. This CDR3 comprises 13 residues. J lost 3 bases, V lost 7 bases, and 5 bases had no gene match. The germline gives CDR1 LNHDA, CDR2 SQIVND (reference sequence).

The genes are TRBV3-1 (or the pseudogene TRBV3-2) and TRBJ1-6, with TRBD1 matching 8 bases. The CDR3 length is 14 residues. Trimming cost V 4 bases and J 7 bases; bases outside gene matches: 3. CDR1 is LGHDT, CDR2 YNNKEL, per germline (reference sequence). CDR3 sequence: CASSRQGSNSPLHF. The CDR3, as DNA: TGTGCCAGCAGCCGACAGGGGTCAAATTCACCCCTCCACTTT.

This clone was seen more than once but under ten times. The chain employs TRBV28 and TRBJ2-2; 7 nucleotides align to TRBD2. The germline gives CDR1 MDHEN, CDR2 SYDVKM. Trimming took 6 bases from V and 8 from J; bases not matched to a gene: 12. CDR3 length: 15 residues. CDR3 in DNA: TGTGCCAGCAGGGGAATCGGGGGGTCCCGAGGGGAGCTGTTTTTT. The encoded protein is CASRGIGGSRGELFF.

The CDR3 here is CASSSGQGPLYEQYF. DNA of the CDR3: TGTGCCAGCAGCTCCGGACAGGGGCCCCTCTACGAGCAGTACTTC. The chain uses TRBV11-2 and TRBJ2-7; TRBD1 aligns across 9 bases. This CDR3 has 15 residues. Germline-derived CDR1 and CDR2 are SGHAT and FQNNGV. V gave up 4 bases and J gave up 3 bases; unmatched junction bases: 7.

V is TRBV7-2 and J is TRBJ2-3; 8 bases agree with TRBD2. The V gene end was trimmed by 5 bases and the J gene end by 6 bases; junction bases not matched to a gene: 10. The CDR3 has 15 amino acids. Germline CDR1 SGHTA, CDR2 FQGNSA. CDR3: CASSPGLANTDTQYF. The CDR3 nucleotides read TGTGCCAGCAGCCCCGGACTAGCTAATACGGATACGCAGTATTTT.

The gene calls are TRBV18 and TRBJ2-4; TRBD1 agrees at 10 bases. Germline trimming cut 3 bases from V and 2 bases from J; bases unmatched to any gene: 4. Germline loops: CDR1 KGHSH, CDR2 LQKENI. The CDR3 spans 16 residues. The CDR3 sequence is CASSPWTGGTKNIQYF. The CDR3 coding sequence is TGTGCCAGCTCACCCTGGACAGGGGGGACCAAAAACATTCAGTACTTC.

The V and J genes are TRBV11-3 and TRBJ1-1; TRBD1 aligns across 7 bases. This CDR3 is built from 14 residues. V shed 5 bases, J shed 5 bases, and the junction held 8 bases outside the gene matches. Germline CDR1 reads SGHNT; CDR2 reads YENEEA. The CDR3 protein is CASSPGTVRTEAFF. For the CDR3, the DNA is TGTGCCAGCAGCCCGGGGACAGTAAGGACTGAAGCTTTCTTT.

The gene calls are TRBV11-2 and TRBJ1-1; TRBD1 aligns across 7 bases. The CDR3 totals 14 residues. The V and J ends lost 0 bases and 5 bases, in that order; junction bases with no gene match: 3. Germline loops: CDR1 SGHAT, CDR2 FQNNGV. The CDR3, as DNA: TGTGCCAGCAGCTTAGATACAGGGGTAACTGAAGCTTTCTTT. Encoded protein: CASSLDTGVTEAFF.

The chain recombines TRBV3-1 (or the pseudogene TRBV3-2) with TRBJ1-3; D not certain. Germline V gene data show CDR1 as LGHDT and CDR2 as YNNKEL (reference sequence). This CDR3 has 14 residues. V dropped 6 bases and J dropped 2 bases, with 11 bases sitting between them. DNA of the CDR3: TGTGCCAGCAGTCGGGATTTGGCTGGAAACACCATATATTTT. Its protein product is CASSRDLAGNTIYF.

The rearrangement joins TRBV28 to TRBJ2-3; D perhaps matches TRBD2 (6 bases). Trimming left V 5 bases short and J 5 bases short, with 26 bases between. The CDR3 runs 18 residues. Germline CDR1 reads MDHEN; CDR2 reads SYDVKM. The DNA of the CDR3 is TGTGCCAGCAGTACCTCGCCGGGACTCTCTCTAGTCGGAGATACGCAGTATTTT. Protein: CASSTSPGLSLVGDTQYF.

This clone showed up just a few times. CDR3 loop: CASSATGPYNEQFF. The CDR3 coding sequence is TGTGCCAGCAGTGCGACAGGGCCCTACAATGAGCAGTTCTTC. This chain joins TRBV25-1 and TRBJ2-1; 7 nucleotides match TRBD1. V shed 4 bases, J shed 2 bases, and the junction held 2 bases outside the gene matches. The CDR3 has 14 residues. Germline V lookup: CDR1 MGHDK, CDR2 SYGVNS.

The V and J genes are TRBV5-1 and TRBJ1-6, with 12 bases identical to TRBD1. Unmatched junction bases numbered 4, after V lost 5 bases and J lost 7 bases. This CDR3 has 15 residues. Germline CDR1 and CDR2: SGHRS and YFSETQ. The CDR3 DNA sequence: TGCGCCAGCAGTTCCGGGACAGGGGGCAATTCACCCCTCCACTTT. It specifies CASSSGTGGNSPLHF.

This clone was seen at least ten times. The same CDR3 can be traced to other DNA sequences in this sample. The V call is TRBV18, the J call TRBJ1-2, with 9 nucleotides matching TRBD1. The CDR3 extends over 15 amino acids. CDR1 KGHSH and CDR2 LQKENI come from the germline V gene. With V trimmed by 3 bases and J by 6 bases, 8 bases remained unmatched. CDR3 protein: CASSPPGQGEHGYTF. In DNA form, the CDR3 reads TGTGCCAGCTCACCGCCGGGACAGGGCGAACATGGCTACACCTTC.

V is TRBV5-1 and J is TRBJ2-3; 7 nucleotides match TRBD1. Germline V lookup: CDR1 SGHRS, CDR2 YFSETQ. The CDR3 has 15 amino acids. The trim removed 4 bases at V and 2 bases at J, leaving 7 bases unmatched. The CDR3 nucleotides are TGCGCCAGCAGCGAGTCAGGGGGATCCACAGATACGCAGTATTTT. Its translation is CASSESGGSTDTQYF.

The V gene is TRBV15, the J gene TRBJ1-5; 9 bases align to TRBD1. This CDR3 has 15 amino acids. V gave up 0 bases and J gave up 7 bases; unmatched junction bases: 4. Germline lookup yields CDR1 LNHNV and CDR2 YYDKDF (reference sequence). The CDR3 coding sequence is TGTGCCACCAGCAGAGACACAGGGGGCTGGCAGCCCCAGCATTTT. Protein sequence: CATSRDTGGWQPQHF.

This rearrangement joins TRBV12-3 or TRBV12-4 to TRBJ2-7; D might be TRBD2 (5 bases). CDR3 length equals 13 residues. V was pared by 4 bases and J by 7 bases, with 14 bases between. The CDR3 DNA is TGTGCCAGCAGTTCCGGGGTAGGAGCGGAGCAGTACTTC. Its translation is CASSSGVGAEQYF.

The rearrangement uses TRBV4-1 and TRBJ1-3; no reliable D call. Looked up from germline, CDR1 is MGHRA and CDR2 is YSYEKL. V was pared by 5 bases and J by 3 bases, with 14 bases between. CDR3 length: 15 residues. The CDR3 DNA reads TGCGCCAGCAGCTTTCAGCGTGGACTTGGAAACACCATATATTTT. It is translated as CASSFQRGLGNTIYF.

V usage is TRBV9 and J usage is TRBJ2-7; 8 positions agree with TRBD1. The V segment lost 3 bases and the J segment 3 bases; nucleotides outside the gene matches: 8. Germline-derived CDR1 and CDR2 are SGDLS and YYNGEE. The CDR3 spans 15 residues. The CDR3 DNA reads TGTGCCAGCAGCGAGTCGACAGGGGCCAGCTACGAGCAGTACTTC. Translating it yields CASSESTGASYEQYF.